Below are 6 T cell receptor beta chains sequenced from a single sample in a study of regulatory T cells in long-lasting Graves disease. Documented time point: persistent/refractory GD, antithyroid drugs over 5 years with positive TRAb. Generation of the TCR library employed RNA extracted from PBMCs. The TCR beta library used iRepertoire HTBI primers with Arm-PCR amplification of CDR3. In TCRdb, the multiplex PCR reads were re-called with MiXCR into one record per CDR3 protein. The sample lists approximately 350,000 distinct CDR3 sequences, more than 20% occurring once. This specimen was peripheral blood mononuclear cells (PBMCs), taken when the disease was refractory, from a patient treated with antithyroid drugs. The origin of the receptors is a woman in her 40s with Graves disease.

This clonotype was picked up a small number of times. The CDR3 nucleotides are TGTGCCAGCAGCTTAGGAGGGGGAACGGGACAGGGTAAGAACGAGCAGTACTTC. Protein: CASSLGGGTGQGKNEQYF. The genes are TRBV7-9 and TRBJ2-7; 9 nucleotides match TRBD1. The germline V gene has CDR1 SEHNR and CDR2 FQNEAQ (reference sequence). The CDR3 extends over 18 amino acids. After removal of 1 base from V and 5 bases from J, the junction contained 15 bases not matched to a gene.

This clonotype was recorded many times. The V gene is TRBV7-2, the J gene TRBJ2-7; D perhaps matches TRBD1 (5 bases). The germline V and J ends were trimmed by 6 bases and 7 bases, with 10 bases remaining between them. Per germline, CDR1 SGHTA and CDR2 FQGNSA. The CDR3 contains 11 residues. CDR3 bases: TGTGCCAGCAGATCAGGGTTTGAGCAGTACTTC. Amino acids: CASRSGFEQYF.

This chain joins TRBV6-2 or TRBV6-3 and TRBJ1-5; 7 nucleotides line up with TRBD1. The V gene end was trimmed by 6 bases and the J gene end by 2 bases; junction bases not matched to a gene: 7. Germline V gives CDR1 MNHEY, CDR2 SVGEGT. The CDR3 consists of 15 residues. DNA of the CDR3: TGTGCCAGCAGAGACAGGGTCCTTGGCAATCAGCCCCAGCATTTT. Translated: CASRDRVLGNQPQHF.

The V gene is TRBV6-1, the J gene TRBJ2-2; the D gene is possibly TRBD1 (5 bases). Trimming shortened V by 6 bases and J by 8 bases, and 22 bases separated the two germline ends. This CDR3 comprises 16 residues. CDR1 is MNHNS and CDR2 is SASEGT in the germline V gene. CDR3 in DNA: TGTGCCAGCAGCCCGACCTGGGGCGTTCTACAGGGGGAGCTGTTTTTT. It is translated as CASSPTWGVLQGELFF.

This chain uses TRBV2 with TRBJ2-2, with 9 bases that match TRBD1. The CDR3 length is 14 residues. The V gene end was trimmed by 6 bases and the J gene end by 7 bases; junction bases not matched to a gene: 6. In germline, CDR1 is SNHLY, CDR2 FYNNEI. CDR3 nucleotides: TGTGCCAGCAGGCCCGGGACAGGGAGCGGGGAGCTGTTTTTT. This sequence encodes CASRPGTGSGELFF.

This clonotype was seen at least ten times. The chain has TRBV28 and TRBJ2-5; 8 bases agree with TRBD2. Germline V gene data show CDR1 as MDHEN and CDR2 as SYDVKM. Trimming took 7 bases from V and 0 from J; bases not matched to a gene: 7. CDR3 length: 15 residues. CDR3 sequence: CASTGAGANQETQYF. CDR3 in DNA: TGTGCCAGCACCGGAGCGGGAGCGAACCAAGAGACCCAGTACTTC.